The present entry profiles one T cell receptor beta chain with its context. Its antigen is unknown. The CDR3 sequence is 14 residues long. CDR1 is SNHLY, CDR2 FYNNEI, per germline. V shed 6 bases, J shed 1 base, and the junction held 1 base outside the gene matches. This sample stems from a study of beta chain features in type 1 diabetes. Points from the study as a whole: For Type 1 diabetes patients, all four CD4+ subsets carried TCRB CDR3s that were moderately but significantly shorter.

Investigators reverse transcribed all isolated RNA, so they sequenced expressed TCRB transcripts. Produced via immunoSEQ multiplex PCR; TCRdb's table is partial and in-frame only. Altogether some 240,000 clones are present, approximately 16% being singletons, with the ten largest covering approximately 0.081%. The clonotype comes from a man aged 25-45 years with type 1 diabetes. V is TRBV2 and J is TRBJ2-7; 12 bases line up with TRBD2. What was sequenced was naive CD4+ T cells from blood. CDR3 amino acids: CASRLAGGSYEQYF. CDR3 bases: TGTGCCAGCAGACTAGCGGGAGGTTCCTACGAGCAGTACTTC.